These 6 T cell receptor beta chains originate from one sample sequenced in a study of blood T cells in healthy people across ages (dated by TCRdb to between 2014 and 2017). Library generation was performed with 5' RACE. The sequencing machine was an Illumina HiSeq 2500. The second PCR ran for roughly 7 to 11 cycles and used a J-beta primer mix along with a sample-barcoded 5' primer. TCRdb applied fastp at Q25 and MiXCR to the public reads, then kept only in-frame beta chains. Each record represents a unique CDR3 protein, reported with the most common genes and DNA among its rows. This sample holds about 2 million distinct CDR3 sequences; about 50% were observed only once. Approximately 2.1% of the sample comes from the top ten. The sample was blood. The origin of the receptors is a woman aged 40 to 50 in good health.

This clonotype was recorded many times. CDR3 nucleotides: TGCGCCAGCAGCCAAGATACGGGGGTTTACTCCTACAATGAGCAGTTCTTC. Amino acids: CASSQDTGVYSYNEQFF. The chain recombines TRBV4-3 with TRBJ2-1; a weak D match, TRBD2 (6 bases). Germline CDR1 reads LGHNA; CDR2 reads YSLEER. This CDR3 has 17 residues. Trimming removed 0 bases at V and 0 bases at J, with 12 bases between.

This CDR3 is CASSLIGSGGFMDEQYF. The CDR3 DNA reads as TGTGCCAGCAGCTTAATCGGGTCAGGGGGCTTTATGGATGAGCAGTACTTC. The chain combines TRBV7-2 with TRBJ2-1; TRBD1 matches 8 bases. The J call may be in error: the DNA end matches TRBJ2-7 better. Germline V CDR1 and CDR2: SGHTA, FQGNSA. The CDR3 sequence is 17 residues long.

The chain uses TRBV27 and TRBJ2-4; TRBD2 might be the D (6 bases). The germline V gene encodes CDR1 MNHEY and CDR2 SMNVEV (reference sequence). The V gene lost 2 bases and the J gene lost 9 bases, with 14 bases spanning the gap. This CDR3 has 14 amino acids. CDR3 in DNA: TGTGCCAGCAGTTTAGACCTAGCGCGGGGCATTCAGTACTTC. Residues: CASSLDLARGIQYF.

This CDR3 is CASSGLAGGINEQFF. The CDR3 region has the DNA TGTGCCAGCAGTGGCCTAGCGGGGGGCATCAATGAGCAGTTCTTC. The chain has TRBV2 and TRBJ2-1; 11 nucleotides align to TRBD2. The J segment lost 6 bases and the V segment lost 4 bases, leaving 5 bases of the junction unmatched. Germline lookup yields CDR1 SNHLY and CDR2 FYNNEI. The CDR3 sequence is 15 residues long.

This chain links TRBV7-2 with TRBJ2-2, with TRBD2 as a possible D gene (6 bases). V lost 0 bases, J lost 1 base, and 9 bases lay in between. The length of the CDR3 is 16 residues. The V gene's germline CDR1 is SGHTA and CDR2 FQGNSA. CDR3 loop: CASSLATSLNTGELFF. For the CDR3, the DNA is TGTGCCAGCAGCTTAGCTACTAGCCTGAACACCGGGGAGCTGTTTTTT.

This sequence joins TRBV28 and TRBJ2-1, with 9 bases that match TRBD2. V dropped 7 bases and J dropped 5; count of bases not matched to a gene: 12. The CDR3 extends over 16 amino acids. The germline CDR1 and CDR2 sequences are MDHEN and SYDVKM. CDR3 in amino acids: CASTVWGGGGDNEQFF. The DNA of the CDR3 is TGTGCCAGCACCGTATGGGGCGGGGGGGGTGACAATGAGCAGTTCTTC.